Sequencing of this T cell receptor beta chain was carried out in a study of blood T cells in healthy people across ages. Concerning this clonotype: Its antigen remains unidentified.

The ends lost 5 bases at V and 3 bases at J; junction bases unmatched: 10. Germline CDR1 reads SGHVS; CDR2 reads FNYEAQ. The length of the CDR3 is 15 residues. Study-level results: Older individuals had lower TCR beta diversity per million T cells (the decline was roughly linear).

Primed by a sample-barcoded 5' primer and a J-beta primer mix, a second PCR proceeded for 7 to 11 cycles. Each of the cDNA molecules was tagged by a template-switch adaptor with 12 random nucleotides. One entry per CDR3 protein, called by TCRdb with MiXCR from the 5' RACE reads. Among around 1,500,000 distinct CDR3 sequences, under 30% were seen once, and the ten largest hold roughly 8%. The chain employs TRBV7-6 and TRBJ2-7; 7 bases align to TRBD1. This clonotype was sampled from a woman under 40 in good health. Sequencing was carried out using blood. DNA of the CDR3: TGTGCCAGCAGCGCCGGGACAGTGTTTAACTACGAGCAGTACTTC. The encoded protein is CASSAGTVFNYEQYF.